The clone carrying this T cell receptor beta chain turned up a few times. The antigen is unknown. The source of the sample is a study of blood T cells in healthy people across ages. Alongside a J-beta primer mix, a sample-barcoded 5' primer served in a second PCR lasting about 7 to 11 cycles. Every molecule of cDNA carried a tag from a template-switch adaptor with 12 random nucleotides. A single record per CDR3 protein comes from TCRdb applying MiXCR to the 5' RACE reads. There are hundreds of thousands of distinct CDR3 sequences in the sample; around 21% occur only once, and about 3.6% lies in the top ten. CDR3 length: 15 amino acids. Trimming at V came to 0 bases and at J to 7 bases, leaving 7 bases not matched to a gene. Germline values: CDR1 SGHRS, CDR2 YFSETQ. Study-wide points: Age showed a roughly linear inverse relationship with TCR beta diversity per million T cells.

The chain recombines TRBV5-1 with TRBJ2-7, with 10 bases lining up with TRBD2. The specimen was blood. The TCR comes from a man between 70 and 80 years old in good health. The CDR3, as DNA: TGCGCCAGCAGCTTGGAGGCTAGCGGGAGTGGGGAGCAGTACTTC. Translated, it gives CASSLEASGSGEQYF.